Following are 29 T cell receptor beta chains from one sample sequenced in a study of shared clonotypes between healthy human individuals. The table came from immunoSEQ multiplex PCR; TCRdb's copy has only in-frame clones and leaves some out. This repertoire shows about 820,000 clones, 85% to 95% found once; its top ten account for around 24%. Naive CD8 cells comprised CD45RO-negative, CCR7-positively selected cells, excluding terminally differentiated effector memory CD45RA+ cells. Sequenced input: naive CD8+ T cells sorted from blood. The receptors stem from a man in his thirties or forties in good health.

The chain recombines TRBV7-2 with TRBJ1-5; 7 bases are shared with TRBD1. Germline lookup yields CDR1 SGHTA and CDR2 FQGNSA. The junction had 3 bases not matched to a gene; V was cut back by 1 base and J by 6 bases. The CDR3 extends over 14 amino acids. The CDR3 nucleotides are TGTGCCAGCAGCTTAGGACAGGGAAGTCAGCCCCAGCATTTT. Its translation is CASSLGQGSQPQHF.

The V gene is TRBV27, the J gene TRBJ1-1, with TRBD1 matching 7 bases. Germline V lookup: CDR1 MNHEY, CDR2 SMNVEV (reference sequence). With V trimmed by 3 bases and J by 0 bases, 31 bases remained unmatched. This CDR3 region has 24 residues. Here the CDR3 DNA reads TGTGCCAGCAGTTTTGGAGTGGTGGACAGGCCGGTGGGCGCCCCCCCCTATATGAACACTGAAGCTTTCTTT. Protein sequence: CASSFGVVDRPVGAPPYMNTEAFF.

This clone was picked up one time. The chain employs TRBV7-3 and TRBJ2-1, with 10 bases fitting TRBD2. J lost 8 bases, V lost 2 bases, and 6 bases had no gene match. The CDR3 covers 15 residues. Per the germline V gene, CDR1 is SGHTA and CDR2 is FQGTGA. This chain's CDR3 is CASSLYLAGDHEQFF. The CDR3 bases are TGTGCCAGCAGCTTATATCTAGCGGGAGACCATGAGCAGTTCTTC.

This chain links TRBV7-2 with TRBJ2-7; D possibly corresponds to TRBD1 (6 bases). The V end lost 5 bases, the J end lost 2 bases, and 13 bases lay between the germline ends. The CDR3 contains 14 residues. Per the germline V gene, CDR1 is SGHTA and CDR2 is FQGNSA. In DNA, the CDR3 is TGTGCCAGCAGCCTTGGGACATCGACCTACGAGCAGTACTTC. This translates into CASSLGTSTYEQYF. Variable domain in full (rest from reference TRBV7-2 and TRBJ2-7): GAGVSQSPSNKVTEKGKDVELRCDPISGHTALYWYRQSLGQGLEFLIYFQGNSAPDKSGLPSDRFSAERTGGSVSTLTIQRTQQEDSAVYLCASSLGTSTYEQYFGPGTRLTVT.

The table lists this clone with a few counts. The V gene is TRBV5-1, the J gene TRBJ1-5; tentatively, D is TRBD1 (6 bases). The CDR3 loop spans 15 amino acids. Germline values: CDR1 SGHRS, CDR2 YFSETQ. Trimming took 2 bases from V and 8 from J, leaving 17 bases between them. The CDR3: CASSFSAGASEPQHF. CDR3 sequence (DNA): TGCGCCAGCAGCTTCTCCGCAGGGGCGAGCGAGCCCCAGCATTTT.

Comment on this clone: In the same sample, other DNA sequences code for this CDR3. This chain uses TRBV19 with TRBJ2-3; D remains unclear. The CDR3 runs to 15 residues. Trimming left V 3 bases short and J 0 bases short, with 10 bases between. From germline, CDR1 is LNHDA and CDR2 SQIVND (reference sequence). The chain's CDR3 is CASSISGTSTDTQYF. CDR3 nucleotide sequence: TGTGCCAGTAGTATTTCTGGAACTAGCACAGATACGCAGTATTTT.

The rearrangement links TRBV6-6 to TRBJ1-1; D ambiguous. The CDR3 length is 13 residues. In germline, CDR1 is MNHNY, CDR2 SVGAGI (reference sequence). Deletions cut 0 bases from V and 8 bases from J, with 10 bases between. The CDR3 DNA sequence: TGTGCCAGCAGTTACTCGGACGTGGCCGAAGCTTTCTTT. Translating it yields CASSYSDVAEAFF.

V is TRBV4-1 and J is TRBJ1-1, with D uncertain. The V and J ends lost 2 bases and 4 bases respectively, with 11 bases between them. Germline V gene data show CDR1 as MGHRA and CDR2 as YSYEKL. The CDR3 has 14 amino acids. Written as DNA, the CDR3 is TGCGCCAGCAGCCAAAATATTTATAGCACTGAAGCTTTCTTT. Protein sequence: CASSQNIYSTEAFF.

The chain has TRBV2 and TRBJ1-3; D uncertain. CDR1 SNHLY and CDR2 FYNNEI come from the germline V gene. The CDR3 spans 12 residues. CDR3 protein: CAVQSSGNTIYF. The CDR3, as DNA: TGTGCGGTTCAGAGTTCTGGAAACACCATATATTTT.

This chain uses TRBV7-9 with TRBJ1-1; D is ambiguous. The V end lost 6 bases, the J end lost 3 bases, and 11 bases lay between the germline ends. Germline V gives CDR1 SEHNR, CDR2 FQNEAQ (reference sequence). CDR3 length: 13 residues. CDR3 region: CASSKEADTEAFF. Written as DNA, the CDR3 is TGTGCCAGCAGTAAAGAGGCGGACACTGAAGCTTTCTTT.

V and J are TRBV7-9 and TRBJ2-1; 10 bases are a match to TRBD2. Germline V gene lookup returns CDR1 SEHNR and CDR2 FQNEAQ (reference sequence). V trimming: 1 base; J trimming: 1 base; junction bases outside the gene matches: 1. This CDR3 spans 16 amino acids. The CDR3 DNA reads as TGTGCCAGCAGCTTAGAGGGACTAGCGTCCTACAATGAGCAGTTCTTC. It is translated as CASSLEGLASYNEQFF.

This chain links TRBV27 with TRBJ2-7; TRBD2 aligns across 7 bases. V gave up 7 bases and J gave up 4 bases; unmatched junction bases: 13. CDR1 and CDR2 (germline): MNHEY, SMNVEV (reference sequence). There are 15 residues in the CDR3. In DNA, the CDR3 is TGTGCCAGCACCAAGGGAGGGCCTCTGGGTTACGAGCAGTACTTC. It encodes CASTKGGPLGYEQYF.

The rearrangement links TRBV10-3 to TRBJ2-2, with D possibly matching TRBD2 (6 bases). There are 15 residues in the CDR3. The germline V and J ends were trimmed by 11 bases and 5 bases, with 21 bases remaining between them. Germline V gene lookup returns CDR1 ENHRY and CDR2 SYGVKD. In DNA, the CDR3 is TGTGCCCCCCAAACGGGAGCCAGGATGACCGGGGAGCTGTTTTTT. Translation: CAPQTGARMTGELFF.

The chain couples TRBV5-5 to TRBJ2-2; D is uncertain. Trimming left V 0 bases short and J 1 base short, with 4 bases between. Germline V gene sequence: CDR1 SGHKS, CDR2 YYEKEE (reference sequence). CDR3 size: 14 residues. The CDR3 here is CASSLEVNTGELFF. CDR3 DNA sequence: TGTGCCAGCAGCTTGGAAGTGAACACCGGGGAGCTGTTTTTT.

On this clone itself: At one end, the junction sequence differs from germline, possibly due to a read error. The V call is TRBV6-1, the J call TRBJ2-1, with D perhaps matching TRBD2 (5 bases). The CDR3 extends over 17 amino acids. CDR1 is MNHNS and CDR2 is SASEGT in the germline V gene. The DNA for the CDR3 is TGTGCCAGCAGTGAAGGAGGAGACTATAGCTCCTACAATGAGCAGCTCTTC. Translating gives CASSEGGDYSSYNEQLF.

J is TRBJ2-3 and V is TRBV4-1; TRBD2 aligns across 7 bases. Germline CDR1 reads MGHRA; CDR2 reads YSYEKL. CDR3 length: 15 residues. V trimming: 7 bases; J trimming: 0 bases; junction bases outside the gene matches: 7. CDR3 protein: CASTELAVSTDTQYF. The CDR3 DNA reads TGCGCCAGCACTGAGCTAGCGGTTAGCACAGATACGCAGTATTTT.

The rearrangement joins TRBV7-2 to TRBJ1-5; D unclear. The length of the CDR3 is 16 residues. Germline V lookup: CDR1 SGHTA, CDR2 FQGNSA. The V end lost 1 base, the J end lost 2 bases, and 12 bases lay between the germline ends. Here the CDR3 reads CASSLGPGMGNQPQHF. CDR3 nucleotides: TGTGCCAGCAGCTTAGGTCCCGGGATGGGCAATCAGCCCCAGCATTTT.

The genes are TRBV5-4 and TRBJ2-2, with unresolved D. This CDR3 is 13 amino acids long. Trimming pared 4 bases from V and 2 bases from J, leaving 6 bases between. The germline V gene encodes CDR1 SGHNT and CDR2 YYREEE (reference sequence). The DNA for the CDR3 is TGTGCCAGCAGCCAGGTCAACACCGGGGAGCTGTTTTTT. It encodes CASSQVNTGELFF. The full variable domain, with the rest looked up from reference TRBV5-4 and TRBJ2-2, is ETGVTQSPTHLIKTRGQQVTLRCSSQSGHNTVSWYQQALGQGPQFIFQYYREEENGRGNFPPRFSGLQFPNYSSELNVNALELDDSALYLCASSQVNTGELFFGEGSRLTVL.

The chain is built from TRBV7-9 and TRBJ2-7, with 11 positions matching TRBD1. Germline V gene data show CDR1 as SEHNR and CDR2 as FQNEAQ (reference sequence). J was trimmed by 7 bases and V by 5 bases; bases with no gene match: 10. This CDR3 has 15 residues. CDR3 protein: CASSVFGQGAREQYF. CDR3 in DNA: TGTGCCAGCAGCGTCTTCGGACAGGGGGCTCGGGAGCAGTACTTC.

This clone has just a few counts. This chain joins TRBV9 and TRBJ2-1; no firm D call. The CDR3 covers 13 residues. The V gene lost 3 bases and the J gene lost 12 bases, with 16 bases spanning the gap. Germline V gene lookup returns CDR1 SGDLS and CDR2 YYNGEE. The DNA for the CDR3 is TGTGCCAGCAGCGCCCTTGAGGCCCAGGTGCAGTTCTTC. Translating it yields CASSALEAQVQFF.

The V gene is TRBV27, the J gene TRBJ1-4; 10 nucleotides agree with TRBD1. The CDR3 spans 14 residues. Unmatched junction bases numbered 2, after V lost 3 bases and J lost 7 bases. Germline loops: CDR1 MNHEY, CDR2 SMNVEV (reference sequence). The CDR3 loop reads CASSFGTGVEKLFF. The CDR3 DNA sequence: TGTGCCAGCAGTTTTGGGACAGGGGTTGAAAAACTGTTTTTT.

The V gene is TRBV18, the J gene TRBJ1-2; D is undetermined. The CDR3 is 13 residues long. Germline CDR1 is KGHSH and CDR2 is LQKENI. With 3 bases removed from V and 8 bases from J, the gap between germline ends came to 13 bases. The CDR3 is CASSPAKEGGYTF. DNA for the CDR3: TGTGCCAGCTCACCCGCTAAGGAGGGAGGCTACACCTTC.

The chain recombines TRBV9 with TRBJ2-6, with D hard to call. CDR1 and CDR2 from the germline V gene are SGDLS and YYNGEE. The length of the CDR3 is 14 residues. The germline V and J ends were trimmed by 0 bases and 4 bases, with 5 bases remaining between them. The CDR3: CASSVVTGANVLTF. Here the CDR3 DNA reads TGTGCCAGCAGCGTAGTTACCGGGGCCAACGTCCTGACTTTC.

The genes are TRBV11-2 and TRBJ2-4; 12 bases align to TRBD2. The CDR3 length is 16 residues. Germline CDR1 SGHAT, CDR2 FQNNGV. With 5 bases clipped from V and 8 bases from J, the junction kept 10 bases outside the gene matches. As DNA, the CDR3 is TGTGCCAGCAGCATTCCTAGCGGGAGGGCCAGGGACATTCAGTACTTC. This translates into CASSIPSGRARDIQYF.

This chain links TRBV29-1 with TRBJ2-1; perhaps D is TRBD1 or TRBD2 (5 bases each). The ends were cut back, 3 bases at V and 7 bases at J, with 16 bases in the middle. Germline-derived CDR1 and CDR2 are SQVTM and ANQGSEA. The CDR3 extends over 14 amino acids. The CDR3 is CSVDRGNKGNEQFF. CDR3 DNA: TGCAGCGTTGACCGGGGCAATAAGGGGAATGAGCAGTTCTTC.

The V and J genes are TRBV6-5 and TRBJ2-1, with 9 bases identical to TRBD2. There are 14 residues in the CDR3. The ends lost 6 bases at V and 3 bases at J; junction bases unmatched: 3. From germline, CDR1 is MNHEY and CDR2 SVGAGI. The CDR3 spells CASSLAGDYNEQFF. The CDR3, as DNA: TGTGCCAGCAGCTTAGCGGGAGACTACAATGAGCAGTTCTTC.

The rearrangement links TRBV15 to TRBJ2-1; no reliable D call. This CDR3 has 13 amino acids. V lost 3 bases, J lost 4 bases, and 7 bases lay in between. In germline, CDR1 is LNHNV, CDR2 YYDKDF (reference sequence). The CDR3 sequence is CATSSGHYNEQFF. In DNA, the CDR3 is TGTGCCACCAGCAGTGGCCATTACAATGAGCAGTTCTTC.

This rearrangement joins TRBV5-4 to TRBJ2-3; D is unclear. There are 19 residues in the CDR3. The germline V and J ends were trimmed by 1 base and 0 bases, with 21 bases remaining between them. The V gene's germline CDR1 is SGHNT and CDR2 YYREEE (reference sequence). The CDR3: CASSLPRRFAVASTDTQYF. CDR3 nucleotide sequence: TGTGCCAGCAGCTTGCCCCGTCGTTTTGCAGTAGCTAGCACAGATACGCAGTATTTT.

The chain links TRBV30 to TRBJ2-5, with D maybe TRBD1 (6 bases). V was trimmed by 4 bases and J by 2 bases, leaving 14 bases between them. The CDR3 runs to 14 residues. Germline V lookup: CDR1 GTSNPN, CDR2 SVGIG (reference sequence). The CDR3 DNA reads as TGTGCCTGGAAGCGGCAGAGGGGGCAAGAGACCCAGTACTTC. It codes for CAWKRQRGQETQYF.